These 30 T cell receptor beta chains came from one sample sequenced in a study of blood T cell repertoires in COVID-19. Produced via immunoSEQ multiplex PCR; TCRdb's table is partial and in-frame only. The data hold tens of thousands of clones, with about 88% observed a single time. The source material was peripheral blood. The receptors come from a man aged 70-80 years with active COVID-19.

The chain is built from TRBV6-4 and TRBJ2-1, with 9 bases matching TRBD2. The CDR3 is 15 amino acids. Germline lookup yields CDR1 MRHNA and CDR2 SNTAGT. Trimming removed 0 bases from V and 7 bases from J; junction bases left unmatched: 4. CDR3 sequence reads: CASSDSLAGLNEQFF. The CDR3 nucleotides are TGTGCCAGCAGTGACTCTCTAGCGGGGCTAAATGAGCAGTTCTTC.

The chain recombines TRBV7-2 with TRBJ2-2; 7 bases map to TRBD1. There are 16 residues in the CDR3. The V segment lost 6 bases and the J segment 3 bases; nucleotides outside the gene matches: 10. The germline V gene has CDR1 SGHTA and CDR2 FQGNSA. DNA of the CDR3: TGTGCCAGCAGATCTCGGACAGGCCACTACACCGGGGAGCTGTTTTTT. This codes for CASRSRTGHYTGELFF.

The chain joins TRBV9 to TRBJ2-2; weak D call: TRBD2 (5 bases). Germline V gene data show CDR1 as SGDLS and CDR2 as YYNGEE. The length of the CDR3 is 16 residues. V was cut by 0 bases and J by 4 bases, with 13 bases left in between. CDR3 amino acids: CASSVVRGAGTGELFF. Here the CDR3 DNA reads TGTGCCAGCAGCGTAGTTCGGGGAGCAGGCACCGGGGAGCTGTTTTTT.

The rearrangement links TRBV7-3 to TRBJ2-1, with TRBD2 identical over 7 bases. This CDR3 region has 15 residues. V shed 0 bases and J 5 bases; nucleotides not matched to a gene: 4. Per germline, CDR1 SGHTA and CDR2 FQGTGA. The CDR3: CASSLTGGFNNEQFF. Written as DNA, the CDR3 is TGTGCCAGCAGCTTAACCGGGGGGTTCAACAATGAGCAGTTCTTC.

The chain employs TRBV27 and TRBJ2-5, with D tentatively TRBD2 (7 bases). Germline CDR1 reads MNHEY; CDR2 reads SMNVEV (reference sequence). Trimming shortened V by 2 bases and J by 9 bases, and 16 bases separated the two germline ends. This CDR3 is built from 14 residues. CDR3 nucleotides: TGTGCCAGCAGTTTAAAGGGGGGGGCGGGGTCCCAGTACTTC. Its protein is CASSLKGGAGSQYF.

The V and J genes are TRBV14 and TRBJ1-1, with TRBD1 as a possible D gene (5 bases). The germline V and J ends were trimmed by 5 bases and 4 bases, with 11 bases remaining between them. Germline V gene lookup returns CDR1 SGHDN and CDR2 FVKESK. The CDR3 spans 13 residues. CDR3 bases: TGTGCCAGCAGCTCTCGGGGGGGCACTGAAGCTTTCTTT. Its translation is CASSSRGGTEAFF.

The chain couples TRBV5-4 to TRBJ2-2; D uncertain. The germline CDR1 and CDR2 sequences are SGHNT and YYREEE (reference sequence). V lost 5 bases to trimming and J lost 7 bases, with 15 bases between them. The CDR3 extends over 14 amino acids. CDR3 DNA sequence: TGTGCCAGCAGTCGAGAAATTCCTGGCGGGGAGCTGTTTTTT. It is translated as CASSREIPGGELFF.

The chain employs TRBV5-4 and TRBJ1-2; D possibly corresponds to TRBD1 (6 bases). With 4 bases removed from V and 5 bases from J, the gap between germline ends came to 12 bases. Germline-derived CDR1 and CDR2 are SGHNT and YYREEE (reference sequence). This CDR3 is built from 13 residues. CDR3 sequence reads: CASSPTGNYGYTF. CDR3 DNA sequence: TGTGCCAGCAGCCCGACAGGAAATTATGGCTACACCTTC.

This chain links TRBV5-1 with TRBJ1-2; TRBD1 matches 7 bases. Trimming removed 0 bases from V and 6 bases from J; junction bases left unmatched: 5. In germline, CDR1 is SGHRS, CDR2 YFSETQ. This CDR3 contains 14 residues. The DNA of the CDR3 is TGCGCCAGCAGCTTGGCAGAGGGGGCGAATGGCTACACCTTC. Protein: CASSLAEGANGYTF.

This clone was counted once. The CDR3 region is CSARGTSGPYEQYF. The CDR3 DNA sequence: TGCAGTGCTCGTGGGACTAGCGGACCCTACGAGCAGTACTTC. The chain is built from TRBV20-1 and TRBJ2-7; 11 bases match TRBD2. Germline-derived CDR1 and CDR2 are DFQATT and SNEGSKA (reference sequence). The CDR3 length is 14 residues. With V trimmed by 5 bases and J by 2 bases, 5 bases remained unmatched.

V gene TRBV5-5 combines with J gene TRBJ1-6; unclear D gene. The CDR3 runs to 14 residues. Trimming cost V 6 bases and J 10 bases, with 17 bases left between them. Germline CDR1 SGHKS, CDR2 YYEKEE (reference sequence). CDR3 DNA sequence: TGTGCCAGCACCCCCGGCGGGGTAGGGTCACCCCTCCACTTT. This translates into CASTPGGVGSPLHF.

V and J are TRBV6-5 and TRBJ1-1; D ambiguous. Trimming stripped 2 bases from V and 4 bases from J, with 8 bases between. Germline V CDR1 and CDR2: MNHEY, SVGAGI. The CDR3 is made up of 13 amino acids. In DNA form, the CDR3 reads TGTGCCAGCAGTTACCGGGTCGGCACTGAAGCTTTCTTT. Protein: CASSYRVGTEAFF.

The V call is TRBV13, the J call TRBJ2-5; D uncertain. CDR1 is PRHDT and CDR2 is FYEKMQ in the germline V gene (reference sequence). The CDR3 covers 13 residues. V lost 1 base to trimming and J lost 2 bases, with 5 bases between them. CDR3 coding DNA: TGTGCCAGCAGCTTAGAACAGCAAGAGACCCAGTACTTC. Its translation: CASSLEQQETQYF.

This sequence joins TRBV19 and TRBJ1-2; D is unresolved. The CDR3 extends over 12 amino acids. The V gene's germline CDR1 is LNHDA and CDR2 SQIVND (reference sequence). V was clipped by 3 bases and J by 5 bases, with 7 bases between them. The CDR3 region is CASSITAYGYTF. Written as DNA, the CDR3 is TGTGCCAGTAGTATTACAGCATATGGCTACACCTTC.

This clone occurred once. The chain joins TRBV4-3 to TRBJ1-6; TRBD1 agrees at 9 bases. CDR1 and CDR2 (germline): LGHNA, YSLEER. V lost 3 bases and J lost 5; bases outside the gene matches: 2. The CDR3 covers 15 residues. CDR3 nucleotide sequence: TGCGCCAGCAGCCAGGGGGACAGGGATAATTCACCCCTCCACTTT. Amino acids: CASSQGDRDNSPLHF.

The chain uses TRBV19 and TRBJ1-1; 7 positions agree with TRBD1. CDR1 and CDR2 from the germline V gene are LNHDA and SQIVND (reference sequence). The CDR3 totals 13 residues. Losses at the gene ends were 8 bases for V and 0 bases for J; bases not matched to a gene: 3. CDR3 residues: CASATGVNTEAFF. As DNA, the CDR3 is TGTGCCAGTGCAACAGGGGTGAACACTGAAGCTTTCTTT.

DNA of the CDR3: TGTGCCAGTATGGCCCGACAGGGATACACTGAAGCTTTCTTT. Protein product: CASMARQGYTEAFF. This chain joins TRBV19 and TRBJ1-1; 7 bases map to TRBD1. Germline lookup yields CDR1 LNHDA and CDR2 SQIVND (reference sequence). This CDR3 has 14 residues. The V segment lost 7 bases and the J segment 3 bases; nucleotides outside the gene matches: 8.

In this sample, this clone turned up a few times. The chain carries TRBV5-4 and TRBJ1-2; TRBD1 agrees at 8 bases. Germline assignment: CDR1 SGHNT and CDR2 YYREEE (reference sequence). The CDR3 covers 16 residues. The V and J ends lost 3 bases and 5 bases, in that order; junction bases with no gene match: 12. As DNA, the CDR3 is TGTGCCAGCAGCTCCCGGAGCGGGACAGGCCCATATGGCTACACCTTC. Residues: CASSSRSGTGPYGYTF.

CDR3 bases: TGTGCCAGCAGCTCACCCGGCGGTTATGGCTACACCTTC. Protein product: CASSSPGGYGYTF. J is TRBJ1-2 and V is TRBV7-6, with D hard to call. The CDR3 has 13 residues. Germline CDR1 and CDR2: SGHVS and FNYEAQ. V was clipped by 4 bases and J by 5 bases, with 11 bases between them.

The J gene is TRBJ2-7, the V gene TRBV11-2, with D maybe TRBD1 (6 bases). The ends were cut back, 4 bases at V and 2 bases at J, with 12 bases in the middle. The CDR3 covers 14 residues. Looked up from germline, CDR1 is SGHAT and CDR2 is FQNNGV. The CDR3, as DNA: TGTGCCAGCAGCTCCTGGACAGCCCCCTACGAGCAGTACTTC. Translating it yields CASSSWTAPYEQYF.

The chain uses TRBV2 and TRBJ2-7; D may be TRBD1 (6 bases). Trimming took 2 bases from V and 0 from J, leaving 14 bases between them. Germline V lookup: CDR1 SNHLY, CDR2 FYNNEI. The CDR3 is made up of 16 amino acids. CDR3 DNA sequence: TGTGCCAGCAGTGAAAACAGGGACATAATCTCCTACGAGCAGTACTTC. Protein: CASSENRDIISYEQYF. The full variable domain, completed using reference TRBV2 and TRBJ2-7, is EPEVTQTPSHQVTQMGQEVILRCVPISNHLYFYWYRQILGQKVEFLVSFYNNEISEKSEIFDDQFSVERPDGSNFTLKIRSTKLEDSAMYFCASSENRDIISYEQYFGPGTRLTVT.

This clone turned up a few times. The chain joins TRBV19 to TRBJ1-6, with D possibly TRBD1 on 6 matching bases. Looked up from germline, CDR1 is LNHDA and CDR2 is SQIVND (reference sequence). The germline V and J ends were trimmed by 4 bases and 10 bases, with 20 bases remaining between them. There are 16 residues in the CDR3. In DNA form, the CDR3 reads TGTGCCAGTAGTAAAGGACAGAGTGCAGGCTCCTCACCCCTCCACTTT. Its protein product is CASSKGQSAGSSPLHF.

The chain recombines TRBV6-6 with TRBJ1-2, with 8 nucleotides matching TRBD1. Germline lookup yields CDR1 MNHNY and CDR2 SVGAGI (reference sequence). This CDR3 has 14 amino acids. The junction had 6 bases not matched to a gene; V was cut back by 2 bases and J by 7 bases. CDR3 sequence: CASSYLDRVSGYTF. The CDR3 coding sequence is TGTGCCAGCAGTTACCTGGACAGGGTATCTGGCTACACCTTC.

V and J are TRBV18 and TRBJ1-2; TRBD1 is a possible D gene (5 bases). The CDR3 is 14 amino acids. Germline-derived CDR1 and CDR2 are KGHSH and LQKENI. V lost 0 bases and J 2 bases, leaving 7 bases between the germline ends. The CDR3 region is CASSPPGGNYGYTF. The CDR3 DNA reads as TGTGCCAGCTCACCACCCGGGGGGAACTATGGCTACACCTTC.

V and J are TRBV9 and TRBJ2-1, with 12 nucleotides matching TRBD2. Germline CDR1 reads SGDLS; CDR2 reads YYNGEE. The V and J ends lost 4 bases and 4 bases, in that order; junction bases with no gene match: 9. The CDR3 totals 17 residues. CDR3: CASSPLPTSGGYNEQFF. The DNA of the CDR3 is TGTGCCAGCAGCCCCCTCCCGACTAGCGGGGGTTACAATGAGCAGTTCTTC. Full variable domain (missing parts from reference TRBV9 and TRBJ2-1): DSGVTQTPKHLITATGQRVTLRCSPRSGDLSVYWYQQSLDQGLQFLIQYYNGEERAKGNILERFSAQQFPDLHSELNLSSLELGDSALYFCASSPLPTSGGYNEQFFGPGTRLTVL.

This chain links TRBV19 with TRBJ1-4, with D possibly being TRBD1 (5 bases). Germline assignment: CDR1 LNHDA and CDR2 SQIVND (reference sequence). This CDR3 is 13 amino acids long. V was clipped by 5 bases and J by 3 bases, with 7 bases between them. CDR3 amino acids: CASSQGPNEKLFF. Written as DNA, the CDR3 is TGTGCCAGTAGTCAGGGCCCTAATGAAAAACTGTTTTTT.

This clone has only a few counts. The CDR3 protein is CAIKGDHLDPQHF. DNA for the CDR3: TGTGCCATCAAGGGGGACCACCTGGATCCCCAGCATTTT. This chain joins TRBV10-3 and TRBJ1-5; perhaps TRBD1 as D (6 bases). The CDR3 is made up of 13 amino acids. Per germline, CDR1 ENHRY and CDR2 SYGVKD. Trimming pared 7 bases from V and 10 bases from J, leaving 17 bases between.

This chain uses TRBV27 with TRBJ2-1, with TRBD1 as a possible D gene (5 bases). The CDR3 covers 15 residues. The V gene's germline CDR1 is MNHEY and CDR2 SMNVEV (reference sequence). Trimming removed 3 bases at V and 3 bases at J, with 12 bases between. The CDR3 region is CASSFVGHGYNEQFF. In DNA form, the CDR3 reads TGTGCCAGCAGTTTTGTAGGACATGGCTACAATGAGCAGTTCTTC.

This chain joins TRBV7-6 and TRBJ2-7, with 13 nucleotides matching TRBD2. The trim removed 3 bases at V and 0 bases at J, leaving 5 bases unmatched. The CDR3 runs 17 residues. Germline-derived CDR1 and CDR2 are SGHVS and FNYEAQ. This CDR3 is CASSFGLAGAFSYEQYF. CDR3 sequence (DNA): TGTGCCAGCAGCTTCGGACTAGCGGGGGCCTTCTCCTACGAGCAGTACTTC. Full variable domain (missing parts from reference TRBV7-6 and TRBJ2-7): GAGVSQSPRYKVTKRGQDVALRCDPISGHVSLYWYRQALGQGPEFLTYFNYEAQQDKSGLPNDRFSAERPEGSISTLTIQRTEQRDSAMYRCASSFGLAGAFSYEQYFGPGTRLTVT.

The V gene is TRBV7-8, the J gene TRBJ2-7, with TRBD2 matching over 13 bases. This CDR3 spans 17 amino acids. Losses at the gene ends were 1 base for V and 7 bases for J; bases not matched to a gene: 10. Germline lookup yields CDR1 SGHVS and CDR2 FQNEAQ. The CDR3 protein is CASSLELAGGPVGEQYF. DNA of the CDR3: TGTGCCAGCAGCTTAGAACTAGCGGGGGGGCCCGTGGGAGAGCAGTACTTC.